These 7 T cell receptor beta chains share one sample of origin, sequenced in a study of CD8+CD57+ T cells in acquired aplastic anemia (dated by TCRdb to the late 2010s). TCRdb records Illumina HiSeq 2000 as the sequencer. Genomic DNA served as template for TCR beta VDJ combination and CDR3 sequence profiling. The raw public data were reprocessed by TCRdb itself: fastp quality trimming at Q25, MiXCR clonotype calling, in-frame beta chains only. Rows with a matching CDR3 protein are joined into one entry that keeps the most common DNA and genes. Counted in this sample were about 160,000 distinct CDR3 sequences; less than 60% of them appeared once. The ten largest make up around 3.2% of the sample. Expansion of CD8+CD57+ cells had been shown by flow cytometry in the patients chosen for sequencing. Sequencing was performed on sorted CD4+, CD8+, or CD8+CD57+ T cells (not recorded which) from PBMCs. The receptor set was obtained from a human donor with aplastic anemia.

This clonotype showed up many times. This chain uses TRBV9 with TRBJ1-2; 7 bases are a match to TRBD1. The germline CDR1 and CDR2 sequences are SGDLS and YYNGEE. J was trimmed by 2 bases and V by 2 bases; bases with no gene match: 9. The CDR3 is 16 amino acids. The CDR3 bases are TGTGCCAGCAGCGTTTACGACAGGGTAGGAAACTATGGCTACACCTTC. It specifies CASSVYDRVGNYGYTF.

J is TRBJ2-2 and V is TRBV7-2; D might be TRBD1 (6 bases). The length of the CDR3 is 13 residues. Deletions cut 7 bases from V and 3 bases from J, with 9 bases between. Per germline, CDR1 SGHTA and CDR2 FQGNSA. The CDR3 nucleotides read TGTGCCAGCAAGGACAGATACACCGGGGAGCTGTTTTTT. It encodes CASKDRYTGELFF.

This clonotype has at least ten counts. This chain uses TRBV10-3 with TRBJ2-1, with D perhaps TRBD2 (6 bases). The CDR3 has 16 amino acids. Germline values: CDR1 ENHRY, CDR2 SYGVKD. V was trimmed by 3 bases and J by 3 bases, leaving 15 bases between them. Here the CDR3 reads CAISDPRVDYYNEQFF. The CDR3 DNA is TGTGCCATCAGTGACCCTAGGGTGGACTACTACAATGAGCAGTTCTTC.

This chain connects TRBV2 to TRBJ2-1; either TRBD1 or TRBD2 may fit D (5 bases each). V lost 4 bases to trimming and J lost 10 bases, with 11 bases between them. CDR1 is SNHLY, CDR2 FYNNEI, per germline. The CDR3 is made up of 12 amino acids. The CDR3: CASSVLGVEQFF. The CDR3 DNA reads TGTGCCAGCAGTGTATTGGGGGTAGAGCAGTTCTTC.

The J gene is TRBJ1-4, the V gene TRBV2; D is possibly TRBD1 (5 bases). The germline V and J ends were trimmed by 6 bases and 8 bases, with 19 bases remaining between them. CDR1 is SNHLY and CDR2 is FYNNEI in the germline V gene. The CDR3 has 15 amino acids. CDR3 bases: TGTGCCAGCAGCGGGACCGGGAGGATGGACGAAAAACTGTTTTTT. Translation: CASSGTGRMDEKLFF.

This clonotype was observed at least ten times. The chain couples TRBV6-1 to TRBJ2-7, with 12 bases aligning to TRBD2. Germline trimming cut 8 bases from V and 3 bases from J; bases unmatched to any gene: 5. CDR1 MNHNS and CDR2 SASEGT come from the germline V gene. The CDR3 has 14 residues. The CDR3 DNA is TGTGCCAGCGGGACTAGCGGGCCTATCTACGAGCAGTACGTC. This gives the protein CASGTSGPIYEQYV.

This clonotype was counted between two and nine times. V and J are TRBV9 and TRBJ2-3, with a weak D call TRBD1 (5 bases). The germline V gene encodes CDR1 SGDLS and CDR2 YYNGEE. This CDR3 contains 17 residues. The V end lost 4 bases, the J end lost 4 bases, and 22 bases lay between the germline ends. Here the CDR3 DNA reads TGTGCCAGCAGCACATCTCCCAGGGATGGATTGCCAGATACGCAGTATTTT. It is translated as CASSTSPRDGLPDTQYF.